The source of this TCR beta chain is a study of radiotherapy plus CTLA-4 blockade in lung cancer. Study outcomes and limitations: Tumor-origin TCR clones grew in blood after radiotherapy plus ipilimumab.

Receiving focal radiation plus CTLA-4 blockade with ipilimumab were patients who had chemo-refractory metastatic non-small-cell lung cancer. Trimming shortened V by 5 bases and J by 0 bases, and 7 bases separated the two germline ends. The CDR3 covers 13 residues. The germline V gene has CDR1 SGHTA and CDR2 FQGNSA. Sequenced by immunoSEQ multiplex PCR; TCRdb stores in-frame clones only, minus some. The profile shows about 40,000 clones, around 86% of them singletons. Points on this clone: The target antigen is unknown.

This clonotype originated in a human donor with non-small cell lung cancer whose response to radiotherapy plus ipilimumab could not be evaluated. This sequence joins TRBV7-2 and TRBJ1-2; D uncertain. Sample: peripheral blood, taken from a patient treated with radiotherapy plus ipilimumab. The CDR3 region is CASSRETNYGYTF. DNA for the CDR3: TGTGCCAGCAGCCGAGAAACTAACTATGGCTACACCTTC.